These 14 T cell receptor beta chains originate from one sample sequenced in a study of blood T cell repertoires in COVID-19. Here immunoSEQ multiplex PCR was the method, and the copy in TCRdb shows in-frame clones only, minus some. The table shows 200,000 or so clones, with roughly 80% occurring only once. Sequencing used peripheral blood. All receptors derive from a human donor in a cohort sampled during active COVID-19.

The CDR3 DNA follows: TGTGCCAGCCTAGGACAGGGCTCCTATGGCTACACCTTC. Protein sequence: CASLGQGSYGYTF. This chain connects TRBV2 to TRBJ1-2, with 8 bases that match TRBD1. This CDR3 region has 13 residues. Trimming took 8 bases from V and 4 from J; bases not matched to a gene: 6. Germline V CDR1 and CDR2: SNHLY, FYNNEI.

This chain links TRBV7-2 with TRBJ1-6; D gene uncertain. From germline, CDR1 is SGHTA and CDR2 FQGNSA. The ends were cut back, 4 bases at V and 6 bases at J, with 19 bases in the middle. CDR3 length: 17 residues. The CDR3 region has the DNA TGTGCCAGCAGCTCCGTAACCGGGATCTGGGGTAATTCACCCCTCCACTTT. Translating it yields CASSSVTGIWGNSPLHF.

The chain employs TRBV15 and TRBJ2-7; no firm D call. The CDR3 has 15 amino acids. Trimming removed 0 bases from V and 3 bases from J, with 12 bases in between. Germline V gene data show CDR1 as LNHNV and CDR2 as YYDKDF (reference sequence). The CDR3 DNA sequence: TGTGCCACCAGCAGAGATCCAGGCACCCGCTACGAGCAGTACTTC. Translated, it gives CATSRDPGTRYEQYF.

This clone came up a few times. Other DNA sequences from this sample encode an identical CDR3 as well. This CDR3 reads CASSLAASGNYEQYF. CDR3 in DNA: TGCGCCAGCAGCTTGGCAGCTAGCGGGAACTACGAGCAGTACTTC. V usage is TRBV5-1 and J usage is TRBJ2-7; the match to TRBD2 covers 9 bases. There are 15 residues in the CDR3. V lost 0 bases and J lost 3; bases outside the gene matches: 4. The germline CDR1 and CDR2 sequences are SGHRS and YFSETQ.

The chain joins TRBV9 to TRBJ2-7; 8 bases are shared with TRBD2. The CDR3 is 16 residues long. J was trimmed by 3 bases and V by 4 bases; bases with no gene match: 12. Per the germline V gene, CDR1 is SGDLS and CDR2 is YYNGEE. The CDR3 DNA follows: TGTGCCAGCAGCCCAAGCAGCGGGAGTGGGTTCTACGAGCAGTACTTC. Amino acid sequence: CASSPSSGSGFYEQYF.

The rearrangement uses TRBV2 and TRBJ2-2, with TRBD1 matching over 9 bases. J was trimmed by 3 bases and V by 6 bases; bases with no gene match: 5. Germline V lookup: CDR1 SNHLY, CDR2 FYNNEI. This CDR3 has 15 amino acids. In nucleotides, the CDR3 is TGTGCCAGCAGGGGGACAGGGTTGTACACCGGGGAGCTGTTTTTT. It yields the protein CASRGTGLYTGELFF.

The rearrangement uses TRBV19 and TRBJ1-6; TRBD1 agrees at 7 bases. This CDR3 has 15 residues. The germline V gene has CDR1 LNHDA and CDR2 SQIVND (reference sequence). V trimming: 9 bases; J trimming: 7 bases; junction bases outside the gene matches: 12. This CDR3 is CASKEQGRGNSPLHF. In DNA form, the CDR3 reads TGTGCCAGCAAGGAACAGGGGCGAGGAAATTCACCCCTCCACTTT.

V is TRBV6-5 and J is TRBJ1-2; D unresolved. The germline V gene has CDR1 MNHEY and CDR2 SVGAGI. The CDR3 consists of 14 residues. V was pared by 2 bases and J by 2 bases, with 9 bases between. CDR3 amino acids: CASSYRQENYGYTF. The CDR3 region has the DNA TGTGCCAGCAGTTACCGTCAAGAGAACTATGGCTACACCTTC.

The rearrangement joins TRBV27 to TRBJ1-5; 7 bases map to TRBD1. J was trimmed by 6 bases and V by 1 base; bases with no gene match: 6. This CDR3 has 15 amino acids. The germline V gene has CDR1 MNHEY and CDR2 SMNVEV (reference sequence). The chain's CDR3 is CASSLLGTAGQPQHF. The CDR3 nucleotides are TGTGCCAGCAGTTTATTGGGGACAGCTGGTCAGCCCCAGCATTTT.

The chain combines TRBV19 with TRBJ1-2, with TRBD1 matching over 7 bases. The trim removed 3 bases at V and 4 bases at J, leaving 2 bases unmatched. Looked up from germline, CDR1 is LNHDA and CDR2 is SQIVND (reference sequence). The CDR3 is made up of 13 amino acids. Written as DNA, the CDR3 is TGTGCCAGTAGTATGACAGGGACCTATGGCTACACCTTC. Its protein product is CASSMTGTYGYTF.

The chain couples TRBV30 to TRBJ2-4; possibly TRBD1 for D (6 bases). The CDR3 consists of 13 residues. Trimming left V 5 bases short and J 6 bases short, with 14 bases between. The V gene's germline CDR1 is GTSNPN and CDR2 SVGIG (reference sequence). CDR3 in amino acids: CAWSTRDINIQYF. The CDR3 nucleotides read TGTGCCTGGTCGACACGGGACATAAACATTCAGTACTTC.

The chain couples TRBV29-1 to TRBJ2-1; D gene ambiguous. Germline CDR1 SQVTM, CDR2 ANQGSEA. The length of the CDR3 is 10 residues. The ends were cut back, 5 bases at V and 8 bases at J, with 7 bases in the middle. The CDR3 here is CSVPFHEQFF. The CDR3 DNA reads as TGCAGCGTTCCCTTCCATGAGCAGTTCTTC.

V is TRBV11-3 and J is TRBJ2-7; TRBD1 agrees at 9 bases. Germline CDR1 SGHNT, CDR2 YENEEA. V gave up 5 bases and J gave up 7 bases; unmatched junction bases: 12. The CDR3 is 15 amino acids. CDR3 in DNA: TGTGCCAGCAGCATCCCGGACAGGGGCCCGGAAGAGCAGTACTTC. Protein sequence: CASSIPDRGPEEQYF.

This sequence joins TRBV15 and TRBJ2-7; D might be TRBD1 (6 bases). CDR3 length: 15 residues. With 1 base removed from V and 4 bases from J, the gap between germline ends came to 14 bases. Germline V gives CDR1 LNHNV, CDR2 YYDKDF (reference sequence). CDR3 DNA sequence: TGTGCCACCAGCAGAGTGGTGAACAGGGAGTACGAGCAGTACTTC. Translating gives CATSRVVNREYEQYF.